Each of the 23 T cell receptor beta chains below was sequenced from the same sample in a study of identifying expanded T cells in peripheral blood. Method: immunoSEQ multiplex PCR; TCRdb's copy keeps in-frame clones and lacks some. This sample has 85,000 to 100,000 clones, with more than 70% found just once. Sequencing was performed on blood. All receptors come from a person aged 18 to 69 in good health.

This chain links TRBV6-5 with TRBJ2-5; 8 positions match TRBD1. The CDR3 spans 14 residues. Trimming cost V 6 bases and J 4 bases; bases outside gene matches: 7. The germline V gene encodes CDR1 MNHEY and CDR2 SVGAGI. In DNA, the CDR3 is TGTGCCAGCAGCCTGGGACAGGTCAGAGAGACCCAGTACTTC. The encoded protein is CASSLGQVRETQYF.

The chain has TRBV27 and TRBJ2-7; 9 nucleotides align to TRBD2. The J segment lost 4 bases and the V segment lost 1 base, leaving 5 bases of the junction unmatched. Germline CDR1 reads MNHEY; CDR2 reads SMNVEV (reference sequence). This CDR3 has 15 amino acids. The CDR3 sequence: CASSLYSGGLYEQYF. The CDR3 nucleotides are TGTGCCAGCAGTTTATATAGCGGGGGTTTGTACGAGCAGTACTTC.

The DNA for the CDR3 is TGTGCCAGCAGTTTCCGCAAAACCCGGGACAGGGGCTTCTACAATGAGCAGTTCTTC. Its translation: CASSFRKTRDRGFYNEQFF. The J gene is TRBJ2-1, the V gene TRBV28; 10 bases align to TRBD1. The germline V gene encodes CDR1 MDHEN and CDR2 SYDVKM. There are 19 residues in the CDR3. With 3 bases clipped from V and 3 bases from J, the junction kept 14 bases outside the gene matches.

V gene TRBV9 combines with J gene TRBJ2-7; 9 positions match TRBD1. The CDR3 length is 17 residues. Germline values: CDR1 SGDLS, CDR2 YYNGEE. The V gene end was trimmed by 3 bases and the J gene end by 2 bases; junction bases not matched to a gene: 12. The CDR3 reads CASSAASGTGIPYEQYF. CDR3 sequence (DNA): TGTGCCAGCAGCGCTGCCTCCGGGACAGGGATACCCTACGAGCAGTACTTC.

This clone was observed a handful of times. V is TRBV18 and J is TRBJ2-2; D ambiguous. CDR3 length: 15 residues. Looked up from germline, CDR1 is KGHSH and CDR2 is LQKENI. The germline V and J ends were trimmed by 2 bases and 5 bases, with 12 bases remaining between them. CDR3 amino acids: CASSPSSTLTGELFF. The CDR3 coding sequence is TGTGCCAGCTCACCATCGTCTACTCTGACCGGGGAGCTGTTTTTT.

The gene calls are TRBV5-4 and TRBJ2-7, with D possibly called TRBD1 or TRBD2 (6 bases each). The CDR3 totals 16 residues. The germline V gene encodes CDR1 SGHNT and CDR2 YYREEE (reference sequence). The V end was cut by 4 bases, the J end by 4 bases, with 21 bases between. Written as DNA, the CDR3 is TGTGCCAGCAGCCCCCCGGGGGCCCAGAGGATTTACGAGCAGTACTTC. Protein product: CASSPPGAQRIYEQYF. The full variable domain, with the rest looked up from reference TRBV5-4 and TRBJ2-7, is ETGVTQSPTHLIKTRGQQVTLRCSSQSGHNTVSWYQQALGQGPQFIFQYYREEENGRGNFPPRFSGLQFPNYSSELNVNALELDDSALYLCASSPPGAQRIYEQYFGPGTRLTVT.

V and J are TRBV7-9 and TRBJ2-3; D possibly corresponds to TRBD1 (6 bases). The germline V and J ends were trimmed by 3 bases and 6 bases, with 10 bases remaining between them. The CDR3 is 13 residues long. Germline values: CDR1 SEHNR, CDR2 FQNEAQ (reference sequence). As DNA, the CDR3 is TGTGCCAGCAGCTTTGACAGGTCCGATACGCAGTATTTT. Translating gives CASSFDRSDTQYF.

The CDR3 DNA sequence: TGTGCCATCAGTGACGGGGGCACTGAAGCTTTCTTT. This gives the protein CAISDGGTEAFF. The rearrangement uses TRBV10-3 and TRBJ1-1; maybe TRBD1 (5 bases). Trimming took 3 bases from V and 4 from J, leaving 6 bases between them. This CDR3 is 12 amino acids long. The germline CDR1 and CDR2 sequences are ENHRY and SYGVKD.

This clone turned up a few times. The rearrangement links TRBV5-8 to TRBJ1-4; D is undetermined. V was cut by 1 base and J by 0 bases, with 7 bases left in between. The CDR3 is 15 residues long. Germline assignment: CDR1 SGHTS and CDR2 YDEGEE. CDR3 DNA sequence: TGTGCCAGCAGCTTGAGTCCGTCAACTAATGAAAAACTGTTTTTT. As protein: CASSLSPSTNEKLFF.

CDR3 region: CAWRDFGGGGGEKLFF. The CDR3, as DNA: TGTGCCTGGAGGGATTTCGGAGGGGGCGGGGGTGAAAAACTGTTTTTT. V is TRBV30 and J is TRBJ1-4, with TRBD1 matching over 7 bases. Trimming at V came to 3 bases and at J to 7 bases, leaving 14 bases not matched to a gene. The CDR3 totals 16 residues. CDR1 GTSNPN and CDR2 SVGIG come from the germline V gene (reference sequence).

This sequence joins TRBV7-9 and TRBJ2-7, with 9 bases lining up with TRBD2. This CDR3 contains 13 residues. J lost 4 bases, V lost 8 bases, and 6 bases had no gene match. The germline gives CDR1 SEHNR, CDR2 FQNEAQ (reference sequence). The CDR3 reads CASGLAGLYEQYF. CDR3 sequence (DNA): TGTGCCAGCGGTCTAGCGGGATTATACGAGCAGTACTTC.

The V gene is TRBV7-9, the J gene TRBJ1-5, with 11 bases fitting TRBD1. CDR3 length: 17 amino acids. With V trimmed by 5 bases and J by 0 bases, 6 bases remained unmatched. Germline CDR1 and CDR2: SEHNR and FQNEAQ (reference sequence). CDR3 sequence (DNA): TGTGCCAGCAGCCTCGGGACAGGGGGATATAGCAATCAGCCCCAGCATTTT. Its protein is CASSLGTGGYSNQPQHF.

The chain employs TRBV6-1 and TRBJ2-7, with a possible D match to TRBD2 (5 bases). The CDR3 runs 11 residues. Germline V lookup: CDR1 MNHNS, CDR2 SASEGT. V lost 8 bases and J lost 7, with 12 bases in between. CDR3 DNA: TGTGCCAGCTCGAGGGCACCGGAGCAGTACTTC. Translating it yields CASSRAPEQYF.

The V call is TRBV9, the J call TRBJ1-6; D possibly corresponds to TRBD1 (6 bases). The CDR3 length is 16 residues. V lost 4 bases and J lost 0, with 11 bases in between. Germline CDR1 is SGDLS and CDR2 is YYNGEE. The CDR3 DNA follows: TGTGCCAGCAGCCCCCAGGGGAGCTCCTATAATTCACCCCTCCACTTT. This codes for CASSPQGSSYNSPLHF.

This clone was recorded a few times. The chain couples TRBV5-8 to TRBJ2-2, with D perhaps matching TRBD1 (6 bases). CDR3 length: 14 residues. Looked up from germline, CDR1 is SGHTS and CDR2 is YDEGEE. The V gene lost 4 bases and the J gene lost 2 bases, with 9 bases spanning the gap. The CDR3 loop reads CASSGTTNTGELFF. The CDR3 DNA reads TGTGCCAGCAGCGGGACAACAAACACCGGGGAGCTGTTTTTT.

This chain joins TRBV6-4 and TRBJ1-1, with 10 bases lining up with TRBD1. Per the germline V gene, CDR1 is MRHNA and CDR2 is SNTAGT. The V and J ends lost 5 bases and 0 bases, in that order; junction bases with no gene match: 12. The length of the CDR3 is 18 residues. The CDR3 region has the DNA TGTGCCAGCAGTTCTAACCGGGACAGGGGCCATTTGAACACTGAAGCTTTCTTT. Its protein product is CASSSNRDRGHLNTEAFF.

The chain couples TRBV5-4 to TRBJ1-2; D perhaps matches TRBD1 (6 bases). V was trimmed by 1 base and J by 7 bases, leaving 11 bases between them. This CDR3 has 13 amino acids. Germline values: CDR1 SGHNT, CDR2 YYREEE (reference sequence). CDR3 protein: CASSLPGVFGYTF. The CDR3 nucleotides are TGTGCCAGCAGCTTGCCAGGGGTTTTTGGCTACACCTTC. The variable domain in full, with the rest retrieved from reference TRBV5-4 and TRBJ1-2, is ETGVTQSPTHLIKTRGQQVTLRCSSQSGHNTVSWYQQALGQGPQFIFQYYREEENGRGNFPPRFSGLQFPNYSSELNVNALELDDSALYLCASSLPGVFGYTFGSGTRLTVV.

The rearrangement uses TRBV25-1 and TRBJ2-3; 7 bases are shared with TRBD2. Germline V gives CDR1 MGHDK, CDR2 SYGVNS. There are 14 residues in the CDR3. V lost 4 bases to trimming and J lost 2 bases; unmatched junction nucleotides: 3. The CDR3 bases are TGTGCCAGCAGTGGCGGGAGAGACACAGATACGCAGTATTTT. It codes for CASSGGRDTDTQYF. The variable domain in full, completed from reference TRBV25-1 and TRBJ2-3, reads EADIYQTPRYLVIGTGKKITLECSQTMGHDKMYWYQQDPGMELHLIHYSYGVNSTEKGDLSSESTVSRIRTEHFPLTLESARPSHTSQYLCASSGGRDTDTQYFGPGTRLTVL.

The chain has TRBV5-1 and TRBJ2-5, with 11 bases that match TRBD1. This CDR3 comprises 15 residues. Trimming took 4 bases from V and 1 from J; bases not matched to a gene: 3. Germline values: CDR1 SGHRS, CDR2 YFSETQ. In nucleotides, the CDR3 is TGCGCCAGCAGCCTAGGACAGGGGGCCCAAGAGACCCAGTACTTC. Amino acids: CASSLGQGAQETQYF.

V is TRBV10-1 and J is TRBJ2-1, with D unclear. The CDR3 loop spans 13 amino acids. Germline CDR1 is WNHNN and CDR2 is SYGVQD (reference sequence). V was trimmed by 4 bases and J by 0 bases, leaving 4 bases between them. The DNA for the CDR3 is TGCGCCAGCAGTGGTGGCTCCTACAATGAGCAGTTCTTC. It yields the protein CASSGGSYNEQFF.

The chain combines TRBV4-2 with TRBJ2-5; 14 bases match TRBD2. The ends lost 0 bases at V and 5 bases at J; junction bases unmatched: 5. Germline CDR1 is LGHNA and CDR2 is YNFKEQ. This CDR3 region has 17 residues. The CDR3 bases are TGTGCCAGCAGCCAAGAACAGGGACTAGCGGGAGCGGAGACCCAGTACTTC. It is translated as CASSQEQGLAGAETQYF.

The rearrangement joins TRBV21-1 to TRBJ2-2. TRBV21-1 is recorded as a pseudogene. This CDR3 region has 17 residues. The CDR3 protein is CASSKGGSRCNTGELFF. CDR3 DNA: TGTGCCAGCAGCAAAGGGGGAAGCCGATGTAACACCGGGGAGCTGTTTTTT.

This clone occurred a few times. The J gene is TRBJ2-7, the V gene TRBV4-2; D is possibly TRBD2 (5 bases). Germline CDR1 reads LGHNA; CDR2 reads YNFKEQ. The CDR3 runs 15 residues. Between the trimmed V and J ends, which lost 3 bases and 3 bases, there was a span of 15 bases. For the CDR3, the DNA is TGTGCCAGCAGCCAGGAAGAGGGTACGTTCTACGAGCAGTACTTC. Protein product: CASSQEEGTFYEQYF.